These 20 T cell receptor beta chains share one sample of origin, sequenced in a study of blood T cell repertoires in COVID-19. Repertoires were generated with immunoSEQ multiplex PCR, while TCRdb's copy carries only in-frame clones and drops some. The sample shows more than 200,000 clones, around 89% of them seen only once. Sequencing input: PBMCs or T cells enriched from blood (not recorded which). These receptors were taken from a woman aged 30 to 39 who had recovered from COVID-19.

This chain links TRBV28 with TRBJ1-5, with TRBD1 identical over 7 bases. Unmatched junction bases numbered 7, after V lost 11 bases and J lost 3 bases. Germline V gene lookup returns CDR1 MDHEN and CDR2 SYDVKM. The CDR3 loop spans 13 amino acids. The chain's CDR3 is CAVRQGINQPQHF. Here the CDR3 DNA reads TGTGCCGTACGACAGGGTATCAATCAGCCCCAGCATTTT.

The rearrangement joins TRBV9 to TRBJ2-2; TRBD2 might be the D (5 bases). Germline V gene sequence: CDR1 SGDLS, CDR2 YYNGEE. Trimming took 0 bases from V and 5 from J, leaving 8 bases between them. The CDR3 extends over 14 amino acids. The CDR3 DNA sequence: TGTGCCAGCAGCGTAGAGCCGGGGACCGGGGAGCTGTTTTTT. Its translation is CASSVEPGTGELFF.

CDR3 sequence: CASSATGLGTGELFF. The CDR3 nucleotides are TGTGCCAGCAGCGCGACAGGGTTAGGGACCGGGGAGCTGTTTTTT. This chain links TRBV7-2 with TRBJ2-2, with 7 bases that match TRBD1. In germline, CDR1 is SGHTA, CDR2 FQGNSA. The CDR3 is 15 amino acids. V lost 5 bases and J lost 5; bases outside the gene matches: 8.

The V and J genes are TRBV4-3 and TRBJ2-1; D is ambiguous. The CDR3 length is 13 residues. Germline lookup yields CDR1 LGHNA and CDR2 YSLEER. V lost 0 bases and J lost 5, with 5 bases in between. CDR3 amino acids: CASSQDLNNEQFF. CDR3 bases: TGCGCCAGCAGCCAAGATCTTAACAATGAGCAGTTCTTC.

The gene calls are TRBV19 and TRBJ1-5; no clear D gene. V dropped 0 bases and J dropped 6 bases, with 6 bases sitting between them. The CDR3 sequence is 13 residues long. CDR1 and CDR2 from the germline V gene are LNHDA and SQIVND (reference sequence). CDR3 protein: CASSIDTVQPQHF. In DNA, the CDR3 is TGTGCCAGTAGTATAGATACGGTTCAGCCCCAGCATTTT.

This clone was found a few times. The chain carries TRBV6-2 or TRBV6-3 and TRBJ1-1; D gene unclear. V lost 6 bases to trimming and J lost 0 bases, with 8 bases between them. CDR3 length: 13 amino acids. CDR1 and CDR2 (germline): MNHEY, SVGEGT. The CDR3 region is CASSPQMNTEAFF. CDR3 in DNA: TGTGCCAGCAGCCCTCAAATGAACACTGAAGCTTTCTTT.

V usage is TRBV10-3 and J usage is TRBJ1-1; D perhaps matches TRBD1 (5 bases). The CDR3 runs to 14 residues. CDR1 is ENHRY and CDR2 is SYGVKD in the germline V gene. Trimming took 3 bases from V and 3 from J, leaving 11 bases between them. The CDR3 sequence: CAISDRVLDTEAFF. The CDR3 coding sequence is TGTGCCATCAGTGACAGGGTTTTGGACACTGAAGCTTTCTTT.

CDR3 DNA: TGTGCCAGCAGTGACGGCGGGAGGGCCGGAAGGGAGCAGTTCTTC. This encodes CASSDGGRAGREQFF. This sequence joins TRBV2 and TRBJ2-1; TRBD2 matches 9 bases. V shed 3 bases, J shed 10 bases, and the junction held 10 bases outside the gene matches. The germline gives CDR1 SNHLY, CDR2 FYNNEI. The CDR3 sequence is 15 residues long.

V usage is TRBV6-5 and J usage is TRBJ1-1; 9 bases agree with TRBD1. From germline, CDR1 is MNHEY and CDR2 SVGAGI. The length of the CDR3 is 15 residues. Trimming cost V 2 bases and J 6 bases; bases outside gene matches: 7. This CDR3 is CASSYEGTGLPEAFF. The CDR3, as DNA: TGTGCCAGCAGTTACGAAGGGACAGGGTTGCCTGAAGCTTTCTTT.

This clone was observed a single time. The genes are TRBV6-4 and TRBJ1-2, with D unclear. Germline-derived CDR1 and CDR2 are MRHNA and SNTAGT. With 2 bases removed from V and 4 bases from J, the gap between germline ends came to 17 bases. CDR3 length: 16 amino acids. CDR3 protein: CASSDNGVGNIYGYTF. The CDR3 DNA sequence: TGTGCCAGCAGTGACAACGGGGTTGGAAATATCTATGGCTACACCTTC.

This clone was seen at least ten times. The chain links TRBV11-2 to TRBJ2-3; 11 bases agree with TRBD2. J was trimmed by 3 bases and V by 1 base; bases with no gene match: 3. CDR1 and CDR2 (germline): SGHAT, FQNNGV. The CDR3 has 16 amino acids. CDR3 protein: CASSLVTSGATDTQYF. In DNA, the CDR3 is TGTGCCAGCAGCTTAGTGACTAGCGGGGCGACAGATACGCAGTATTTT.

The chain has TRBV28 and TRBJ1-4, with TRBD1 identical over 8 bases. The CDR3 length is 16 residues. From germline, CDR1 is MDHEN and CDR2 SYDVKM. The trim removed 5 bases at V and 4 bases at J, leaving 9 bases unmatched. CDR3 amino acids: CASSLTGQAINEKLFF. CDR3 DNA sequence: TGTGCCAGCAGTCTAACGGGACAGGCGATTAATGAAAAACTGTTTTTT.

This clone appeared a few times. The rearrangement links TRBV9 to TRBJ1-1, with 7 positions matching TRBD1. Trimming took 0 bases from V and 0 from J; bases not matched to a gene: 5. CDR3 length: 16 residues. From germline, CDR1 is SGDLS and CDR2 YYNGEE. CDR3 region: CASSVGRGLLNTEAFF. CDR3 sequence (DNA): TGTGCCAGCAGCGTAGGGAGGGGGCTACTGAACACTGAAGCTTTCTTT. The complete variable domain, with remaining parts taken from reference TRBV9 and TRBJ1-1, reads DSGVTQTPKHLITATGQRVTLRCSPRSGDLSVYWYQQSLDQGLQFLIQYYNGEERAKGNILERFSAQQFPDLHSELNLSSLELGDSALYFCASSVGRGLLNTEAFFGQGTRLTVV.

The V gene is TRBV24-1, the J gene TRBJ2-3; 10 bases are shared with TRBD2. CDR3 length: 16 amino acids. From germline, CDR1 is KGHDR and CDR2 SFDVKD. V gave up 3 bases and J gave up 8 bases; unmatched junction bases: 10. The CDR3 loop is CATSDTGLAEPGTQYF. For the CDR3, the DNA is TGTGCCACCAGTGATACCGGACTAGCGGAGCCCGGTACGCAGTATTTT.

This clone was recorded a few times. The chain recombines TRBV20-1 with TRBJ1-1; D is unclear. Germline CDR1 reads DFQATT; CDR2 reads SNEGSKA (reference sequence). Between the trimmed V and J ends, which lost 6 bases and 4 bases, there was a span of 9 bases. The CDR3 is 11 amino acids. In DNA, the CDR3 is TGCAGTGCCCTGGGGAGCACTGAAGCTTTCTTT. It is translated as CSALGSTEAFF.

V is TRBV5-1 and J is TRBJ1-2; D may be TRBD1 (5 bases). Trimming removed 3 bases from V and 0 bases from J, with 9 bases in between. Germline CDR1 SGHRS, CDR2 YFSETQ. The CDR3 loop spans 14 amino acids. The CDR3 DNA is TGCGCCAGCAGCTACGAGACAGCTAACTATGGCTACACCTTC. Amino acid sequence: CASSYETANYGYTF.

In its sample, this clone was seen once. The chain combines TRBV11-2 with TRBJ2-3, with 14 bases identical to TRBD2. Germline assignment: CDR1 SGHAT and CDR2 FQNNGV. V shed 5 bases and J 4 bases; nucleotides not matched to a gene: 8. This CDR3 comprises 17 residues. CDR3: CASSPTRLAGGADTQYF. CDR3 DNA: TGTGCCAGCAGCCCCACCCGACTAGCGGGGGGGGCAGATACGCAGTATTTT.

V is TRBV15 and J is TRBJ1-2; D ambiguous. Germline loops: CDR1 LNHNV, CDR2 YYDKDF (reference sequence). V lost 3 bases and J 0 bases, leaving 2 bases between the germline ends. The CDR3 spans 12 residues. DNA of the CDR3: TGTGCCACCAGCAGCGCTAACTATGGCTACACCTTC. Translation gives CATSSANYGYTF.

Comment on this clone: At one boundary the junction diverges from the germline segment, which might be a read error. V is TRBV15 and J is TRBJ2-7; D is undetermined. This CDR3 has 13 amino acids. Germline lookup yields CDR1 LNHNV and CDR2 YYDKDF (reference sequence). In DNA form, the CDR3 reads TGTGCCACCAGCAGAGATGAACTGGAGACTCCAAACTTC. This codes for CATSRDELETPNF.

The chain uses TRBV19 and TRBJ2-1; TRBD2 aligns across 16 bases. CDR3 length equals 16 residues. Germline assignment: CDR1 LNHDA and CDR2 SQIVND (reference sequence). The junction had 8 bases not matched to a gene; V was cut back by 5 bases and J by 10 bases. As DNA, the CDR3 is TGTGCCAGTAGTTCGGGACTAGCGGGAGGGCCAAGGGAGCAGTTCTTC. It yields the protein CASSSGLAGGPREQFF. Full variable domain (missing parts from reference TRBV19 and TRBJ2-1): DGGITQSPKYLFRKEGQNVTLSCEQNLNHDAMYWYRQDPGQGLRLIYYSQIVNDFQKGDIAEGYSVSREKKESFPLTVTSAQKNPTAFYLCASSSGLAGGPREQFFGPGTRLTVL.